This TCR beta chain was recovered during a study of blood T cell repertoires in COVID-19. Study in general: Samples representing acute and convalescent COVID-19 were sourced from the United States, Italy and Spain. In each case, the material was cDNA or gDNA derived from T cells, B-cell-depleted T cells, or PBMCs.

Original processing notes: Using reference gene primer amplification, nucleated cell counts were estimated. The method was immunoSEQ multiplex PCR; TCRdb's version includes in-frame clones alone and lacks a portion of them. D and trimming were read from the DNA, whereas the V and J calls and clone size are those reported in that table. The table records approximately 290,000 clones, about 80% of them present only once. In Seattle, patients joined the study during active infection and were tracked longitudinally. Germline loops: CDR1 SGHVS, CDR2 FQNEAQ. This CDR3 is built from 14 residues. The germline V and J ends were trimmed by 4 bases and 5 bases, with 12 bases remaining between them.

The material sequenced was peripheral blood. The V and J genes are TRBV7-8 and TRBJ1-5; possible D gene TRBD1, 6 bases. The TCR sequence derives from a person aged 65 to 79 with COVID-19, enrolled during active disease. This CDR3 is CASSSRGLDQPQHF. DNA of the CDR3: TGTGCCAGCAGCTCCAGGGGTTTGGATCAGCCCCAGCATTTT.